This T cell receptor (beta chain) was sequenced for a study of cytomegalovirus exposure and HLA in healthy donors. With 0 bases removed from V and 0 bases from J, the gap between germline ends came to 9 bases. CDR3 length: 15 residues. Germline V gene sequence: CDR1 MNHNY, CDR2 SVGAGI (reference sequence). This clone has a handful of counts. Its antigen is not known. General study points: In a later analysis, specific HLA alleles were associated with more than 15,000 TCR beta sequences at a 0.05 false discovery rate.

With 60 Vbeta and 13 Jbeta primers, the PCR was carried out. The method was immunoSEQ multiplex PCR; TCRdb's version includes in-frame clones alone and lacks a portion of them. The sample lists under 250,000 clones, about 83% occurring once. This receptor was obtained from a woman aged 45-59 years in good health and CMV-seropositive. The sample consisted of PBMCs. The chain carries TRBV6-6 and TRBJ2-7; D call uncertain. The CDR3 region is CASSYSGSTSYEQYF. The CDR3 DNA is TGTGCCAGCAGTTACTCCGGGTCAACCTCCTACGAGCAGTACTTC.